The source of this T cell receptor beta chain is a study of shared clonotypes between healthy human individuals. Points from the study as a whole: Larger richness was generally estimated for naive than memory subsets. The authors expected sequencing depth to affect clonotype sharing among donors. Sampling covered blood only; tissue repertoires likely differ.

Clones were read by immunoSEQ multiplex PCR, and TCRdb kept only the in-frame ones, dropping some. The sample comprises about 2,500,000 clones, more than 80% of which are singletons, and around 0.14% rests with the top ten. CDR1 and CDR2 from the germline V gene are KGHSH and LQKENI. J was trimmed by 3 bases and V by 3 bases; bases with no gene match: 8. The CDR3 extends over 16 amino acids. Naive CD45RA+ and memory CD45RA-negative subsets were split from CD4+ cells. About this clone: The antigen is undetermined.

The chain couples TRBV18 to TRBJ1-1; 9 nucleotides agree with TRBD1. The sequenced material came from naive CD4+ T cells sorted from blood. The subset: CD45RA+ positively selected. The sequence derives from a man between 18 and 29 years old in good health. The CDR3 DNA reads as TGTGCCAGCTCACCCCCGGGACAGGGCGGTCACACTGAAGCTTTCTTT. Translating gives CASSPPGQGGHTEAFF.